The 27 T cell receptor beta chains reported below all come from one sample, sequenced in a study of OX40 agonist ivuxolimab in advanced cancers. Sequenced by immunoSEQ multiplex PCR; TCRdb stores in-frame clones only, minus some. The table lists about 97,000 clones, roughly nine tenths of them singletons, with more than 5.5% in the top ten. The specimen comprised CD4+ or CD8+ T cells sorted from blood, sampled in a trial of the OX40 agonist ivuxolimab. These TCRs come from an adult with an advanced solid tumor such as melanoma, head and neck, liver or kidney cancer.

The chain couples TRBV6-5 to TRBJ2-5; weak D call: TRBD2 (7 bases). V was cut by 7 bases and J by 4 bases, with 16 bases left in between. The length of the CDR3 is 14 residues. From germline, CDR1 is MNHEY and CDR2 SVGAGI. The CDR3 protein is CASTKAGAGETQYF. The CDR3 region has the DNA TGTGCCAGCACCAAGGCGGGGGCCGGAGAGACCCAGTACTTC.

The rearrangement joins TRBV18 to TRBJ2-3; no firm D call. CDR1 is KGHSH, CDR2 LQKENI, per germline. Trimming removed 1 base from V and 2 bases from J, with 10 bases in between. The CDR3 contains 15 residues. CDR3 bases: TGTGCCAGCTCACCACAGCTCGAACTCACAGATACGCAGTATTTT. It encodes CASSPQLELTDTQYF.

This chain connects TRBV11-2 to TRBJ1-1, with TRBD1 identical over 12 bases. The CDR3 loop spans 14 amino acids. V shed 4 bases, J shed 4 bases, and the junction held 1 base outside the gene matches. The germline V gene has CDR1 SGHAT and CDR2 FQNNGV. The CDR3 coding sequence is TGTGCCAGCAGCTCGGGACAGGGGGCCACTGAAGCTTTCTTT. Translated, it gives CASSSGQGATEAFF.

V and J are TRBV14 and TRBJ2-1; 9 positions agree with TRBD2. CDR1 is SGHDN and CDR2 is FVKESK in the germline V gene. The ends lost 6 bases at V and 1 base at J; junction bases unmatched: 10. This CDR3 region has 17 residues. CDR3 DNA sequence: TGTGCCAGCAGTCTGAGTAGCGGGAGCATATCCTACAATGAGCAGTTCTTC. As protein: CASSLSSGSISYNEQFF.

The chain is built from TRBV19 and TRBJ1-2, with D maybe TRBD1 (5 bases). Between the trimmed V and J ends, which lost 5 bases and 4 bases, there was a span of 11 bases. CDR1 is LNHDA, CDR2 SQIVND, per germline (reference sequence). The CDR3 spans 13 residues. The CDR3 DNA sequence: TGTGCCAGTAGTCCCAGGCAGGGCTATGGCTACACCTTC. Residues: CASSPRQGYGYTF. Filled out from reference TRBV19 and TRBJ1-2, the complete variable domain reads DGGITQSPKYLFRKEGQNVTLSCEQNLNHDAMYWYRQDPGQGLRLIYYSQIVNDFQKGDIAEGYSVSREKKESFPLTVTSAQKNPTAFYLCASSPRQGYGYTFGSGTRLTVV.

The V gene is TRBV19, the J gene TRBJ1-1, with 7 bases identical to TRBD1. The CDR3 has 14 residues. Germline V gene sequence: CDR1 LNHDA, CDR2 SQIVND (reference sequence). V was clipped by 10 bases and J by 5 bases; unmatched bases: 13. CDR3 sequence: CATKDRMGGTEAFF. In DNA, the CDR3 is TGTGCCACTAAGGACAGGATGGGAGGGACTGAAGCTTTCTTT.

V is TRBV5-6 and J is TRBJ1-5, with D perhaps matching TRBD1 (5 bases). The CDR3 has 14 amino acids. CDR1 and CDR2 (germline): SGHDT, YYEEEE. Trimming took 1 base from V and 5 from J, leaving 10 bases between them. The CDR3 loop is CASSLRSGHQPQHF. The CDR3 DNA sequence: TGTGCCAGCAGCTTGAGATCAGGGCATCAGCCCCAGCATTTT.

This clone was observed once. CDR3 bases: TGTGCAAGTCGCTTAGATTCAGGGACGGGCTACACCTTC. This gives the protein CASRLDSGTGYTF. The rearrangement links TRBV12-2 to TRBJ1-2. TRBV12-2 is a pseudogene. The CDR3 covers 13 residues.

The rearrangement links TRBV6-5 to TRBJ1-6; D ambiguous. Deletions cut 0 bases from V and 8 bases from J, with 11 bases between. This CDR3 is 15 amino acids long. Germline CDR1 MNHEY, CDR2 SVGAGI. DNA of the CDR3: TGTGCCAGCAGTTACTCTCGGACCGTGGATTCACCCCTCCACTTT. Its protein product is CASSYSRTVDSPLHF.

The V gene is TRBV10-3, the J gene TRBJ2-7; a possible D gene is TRBD2 (5 bases). The CDR3 totals 17 residues. The V end lost 0 bases, the J end lost 7 bases, and 22 bases lay between the germline ends. CDR1 is ENHRY, CDR2 SYGVKD, per germline. CDR3 nucleotide sequence: TGTGCCATCAGTGAGTCGGAAGGGAAGGCTACTACGGGGGAGCAGTACTTC. Amino acid sequence: CAISESEGKATTGEQYF.

The chain has TRBV5-1 and TRBJ2-7, with D perhaps matching TRBD2 (5 bases). Trimming pared 0 bases from V and 2 bases from J, leaving 12 bases between. CDR3 length: 15 amino acids. From germline, CDR1 is SGHRS and CDR2 YFSETQ. The DNA of the CDR3 is TGCGCCAGCAGCTTGGAGGAGGCACAAACCTACGAGCAGTACTTC. This encodes CASSLEEAQTYEQYF.

V and J are TRBV30 and TRBJ1-3; 7 bases line up with TRBD1. The CDR3 length is 16 residues. The V and J ends lost 3 bases and 0 bases, in that order; junction bases with no gene match: 8. Germline CDR1 reads GTSNPN; CDR2 reads SVGIG (reference sequence). The CDR3 DNA sequence: TGTGCCTGGAGCCTAAGGGGGCCGATCTCTGGAAACACCATATATTTT. Translating it yields CAWSLRGPISGNTIYF.

The chain employs TRBV2 and TRBJ1-5, with a weak D call TRBD1 (5 bases). The germline CDR1 and CDR2 sequences are SNHLY and FYNNEI. CDR3 size: 15 residues. The V and J ends lost 4 bases and 1 base respectively, with 11 bases between them. CDR3 amino acids: CASSVGGGSNQPQHF. The CDR3 DNA sequence: TGTGCCAGCAGTGTTGGGGGTGGGAGCAATCAGCCCCAGCATTTT.

Written as DNA, the CDR3 is TGTGCCAGCCCTGCCTCGGGACAGATATACAATGAGCAGTTCTTC. Protein sequence: CASPASGQIYNEQFF. This sequence joins TRBV6-1 and TRBJ2-1, with 7 nucleotides matching TRBD1. Germline-derived CDR1 and CDR2 are MNHNS and SASEGT. The CDR3 has 15 residues. Losses at the gene ends were 8 bases for V and 4 bases for J; bases not matched to a gene: 11.

The genes are TRBV9 and TRBJ1-1; 10 bases are a match to TRBD1. In germline, CDR1 is SGDLS, CDR2 YYNGEE. J lost 3 bases, V lost 4 bases, and 9 bases had no gene match. The CDR3 totals 16 residues. In DNA, the CDR3 is TGTGCCAGCAGCCCACGGGACAGGGGAAGGGACACTGAAGCTTTCTTT. It codes for CASSPRDRGRDTEAFF.

The rearrangement joins TRBV6-5 to TRBJ2-1; D might be TRBD2 (6 bases). CDR3 size: 15 residues. Per the germline V gene, CDR1 is MNHEY and CDR2 is SVGAGI. V lost 3 bases, J lost 0 bases, and 9 bases lay in between. CDR3 DNA: TGTGCCAGCAGTTATAGCGGCAGCTCCTACAATGAGCAGTTCTTC. This codes for CASSYSGSSYNEQFF.

The rearrangement uses TRBV27 and TRBJ1-2; TRBD1 aligns across 12 bases. Looked up from germline, CDR1 is MNHEY and CDR2 is SMNVEV (reference sequence). The V gene end was trimmed by 5 bases and the J gene end by 6 bases; junction bases not matched to a gene: 10. The CDR3 runs to 16 residues. The CDR3 loop is CASSTLWGQGADGYTF. As DNA, the CDR3 is TGTGCCAGCAGTACCTTGTGGGGACAGGGGGCCGATGGCTACACCTTC.

The chain links TRBV29-1 to TRBJ1-2; D is unclear. The CDR3 covers 14 residues. Trimming took off 6 bases at V and 0 bases at J, with 14 bases between the two ends. CDR1 is SQVTM and CDR2 is ANQGSEA in the germline V gene. The CDR3 sequence: CSVDSTATNYGYTF. The CDR3 nucleotides are TGCAGCGTCGACTCAACGGCTACTAACTATGGCTACACCTTC.

The rearrangement links TRBV6-5 to TRBJ1-1, with D unresolved. CDR1 and CDR2 (germline): MNHEY, SVGAGI. V lost 1 base and J lost 0, with 9 bases in between. This CDR3 has 15 residues. The chain's CDR3 is CASSYLDTLNTEAFF. In DNA form, the CDR3 reads TGTGCCAGCAGTTACTTAGACACTCTGAACACTGAAGCTTTCTTT.

J is TRBJ1-2 and V is TRBV30; perhaps TRBD1 as D (6 bases). Per the germline V gene, CDR1 is GTSNPN and CDR2 is SVGIG (reference sequence). The CDR3 loop spans 11 amino acids. The V and J ends lost 4 bases and 8 bases respectively, with 11 bases between them. This chain's CDR3 is CAWTEGGGYTF. In nucleotides, the CDR3 is TGTGCCTGGACCGAGGGGGGAGGCTACACCTTC.

This clone was observed a handful of times. This chain connects TRBV21-1 to TRBJ1-5. TRBV21-1 is classified as a pseudogene. This CDR3 has 15 residues. The CDR3 reads CASSKVGGVDQPQHF. CDR3 coding DNA: TGTGCCAGCAGCAAAGTCGGAGGGGTAGATCAGCCCCAGCATTTT.

The chain is built from TRBV19 and TRBJ2-1; 9 bases match TRBD2. The J segment lost 7 bases and the V segment lost 3 bases, leaving 4 bases of the junction unmatched. Germline values: CDR1 LNHDA, CDR2 SQIVND (reference sequence). The CDR3 totals 14 residues. The chain's CDR3 is CASSMGLAWNEQFF. The CDR3 bases are TGTGCCAGTAGTATGGGACTAGCCTGGAATGAGCAGTTCTTC.

The chain carries TRBV20-1 and TRBJ2-7; TRBD1 might be the D (5 bases). The CDR3 spans 11 residues. The V and J ends lost 3 bases and 5 bases respectively, with 8 bases between them. Looked up from germline, CDR1 is DFQATT and CDR2 is SNEGSKA (reference sequence). CDR3 coding DNA: TGCAGTGCTAGCAGGGTAAACGAGCAGTACTTC. Its protein is CSASRVNEQYF.

This chain connects TRBV11-3 to TRBJ1-1, with TRBD1 as a possible D gene (5 bases). CDR1 and CDR2 (germline): SGHNT, YENEEA. V dropped 7 bases and J dropped 4 bases, with 10 bases sitting between them. There are 12 residues in the CDR3. The CDR3 sequence: CASTFGGTEAFF. The CDR3 DNA reads TGTGCCAGCACCTTTGGGGGCACTGAAGCTTTCTTT.

The gene calls are TRBV19 and TRBJ2-3, with 12 bases lining up with TRBD2. The CDR3 is made up of 16 amino acids. Germline trimming cut 5 bases from V and 3 bases from J; bases unmatched to any gene: 6. Germline V gene sequence: CDR1 LNHDA, CDR2 SQIVND (reference sequence). CDR3 DNA sequence: TGTGCCAGTAGTTACGGACTAGCGGGGTATACAGATACGCAGTATTTT. It translates to CASSYGLAGYTDTQYF. The complete variable domain, with remaining parts taken from reference TRBV19 and TRBJ2-3, reads DGGITQSPKYLFRKEGQNVTLSCEQNLNHDAMYWYRQDPGQGLRLIYYSQIVNDFQKGDIAEGYSVSREKKESFPLTVTSAQKNPTAFYLCASSYGLAGYTDTQYFGPGTRLTVL.

This clone was detected a few times. The genes are TRBV9 and TRBJ1-2, with D unresolved. Germline CDR1 SGDLS, CDR2 YYNGEE. V shed 4 bases and J shed 0 bases, with 13 bases lying between them. The length of the CDR3 is 15 residues. The CDR3, as DNA: TGTGCCAGCAGCACCCAATCGGGAGCTAACTATGGCTACACCTTC. Its translation is CASSTQSGANYGYTF.

V and J are TRBV6-6 and TRBJ1-2; TRBD1 matches 9 bases. J lost 5 bases, V lost 6 bases, and 7 bases had no gene match. From germline, CDR1 is MNHNY and CDR2 SVGAGI (reference sequence). The CDR3 totals 14 residues. This CDR3 reads CASRPGTGTYGYTF. The CDR3 DNA follows: TGTGCCAGCAGACCCGGGACAGGGACTTATGGCTACACCTTC.